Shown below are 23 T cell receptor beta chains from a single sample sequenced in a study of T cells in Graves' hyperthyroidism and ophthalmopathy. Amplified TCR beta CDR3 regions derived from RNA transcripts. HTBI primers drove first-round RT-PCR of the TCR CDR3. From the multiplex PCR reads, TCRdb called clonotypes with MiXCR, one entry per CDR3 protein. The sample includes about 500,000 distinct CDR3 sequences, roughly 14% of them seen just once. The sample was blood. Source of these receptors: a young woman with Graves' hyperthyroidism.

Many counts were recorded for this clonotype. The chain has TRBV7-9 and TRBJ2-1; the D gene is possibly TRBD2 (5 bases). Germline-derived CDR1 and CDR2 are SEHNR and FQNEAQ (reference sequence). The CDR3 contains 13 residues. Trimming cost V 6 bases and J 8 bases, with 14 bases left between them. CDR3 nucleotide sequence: TGTGCCAGCAGTCTCCAACTAGGCGATGAGCAGTTCTTC. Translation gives CASSLQLGDEQFF.

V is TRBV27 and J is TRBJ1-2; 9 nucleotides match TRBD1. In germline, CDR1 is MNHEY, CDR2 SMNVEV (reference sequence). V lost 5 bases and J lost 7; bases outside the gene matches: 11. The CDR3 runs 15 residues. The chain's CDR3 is CASSPIPGTGPGYTF. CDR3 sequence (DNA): TGTGCCAGCAGTCCCATTCCCGGGACAGGGCCTGGCTACACCTTC.

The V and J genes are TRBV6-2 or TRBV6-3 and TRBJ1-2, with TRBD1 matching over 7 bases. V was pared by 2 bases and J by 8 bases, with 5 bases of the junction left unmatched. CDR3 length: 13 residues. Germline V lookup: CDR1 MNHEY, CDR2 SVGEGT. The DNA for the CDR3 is TGTGCCAGCAGTTACAGGGGGCTGGAAGGCTACACCTTC. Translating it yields CASSYRGLEGYTF.

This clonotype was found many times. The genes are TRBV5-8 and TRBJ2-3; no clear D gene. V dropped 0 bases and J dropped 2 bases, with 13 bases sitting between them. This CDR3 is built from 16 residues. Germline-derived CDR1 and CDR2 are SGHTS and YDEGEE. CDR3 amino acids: CASSLDSVSNTDTQYF. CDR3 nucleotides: TGTGCCAGCAGCTTGGATTCGGTCTCAAACACAGATACGCAGTATTTT.

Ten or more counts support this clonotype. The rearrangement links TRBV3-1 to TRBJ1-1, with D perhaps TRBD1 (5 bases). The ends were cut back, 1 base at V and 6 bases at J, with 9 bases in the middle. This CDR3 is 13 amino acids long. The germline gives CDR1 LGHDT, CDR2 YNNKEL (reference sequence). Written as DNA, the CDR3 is TGTGCCAGCAGCCAAGTCCGGGACCCTGAAGCTTTCTTT. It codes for CASSQVRDPEAFF. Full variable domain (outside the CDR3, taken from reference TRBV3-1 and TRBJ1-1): DTAVSQTPKYLVTQMGNDKSIKCEQNLGHDTMYWYKQDSKKFLKIMFSYNNKELIINETVPNRFSPKSPDKAHLNLHINSLELGDSAVYFCASSQVRDPEAFFGQGTRLTVV.

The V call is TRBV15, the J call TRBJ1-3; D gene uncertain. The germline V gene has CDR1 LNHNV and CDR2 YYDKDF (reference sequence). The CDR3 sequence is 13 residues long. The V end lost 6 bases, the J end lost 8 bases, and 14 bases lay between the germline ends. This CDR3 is CATSNGPFDTIYF. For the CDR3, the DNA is TGTGCCACCAGTAATGGACCTTTCGACACCATATATTTT. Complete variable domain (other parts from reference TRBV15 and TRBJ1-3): DAMVIQNPRYQVTQFGKPVTLSCSQTLNHNVMYWYQQKSSQAPKLLFHYYDKDFNNEADTPDNFQSRRPNTSFCFLDIRSPGLGDTAMYLCATSNGPFDTIYFGEGSWLTVV.

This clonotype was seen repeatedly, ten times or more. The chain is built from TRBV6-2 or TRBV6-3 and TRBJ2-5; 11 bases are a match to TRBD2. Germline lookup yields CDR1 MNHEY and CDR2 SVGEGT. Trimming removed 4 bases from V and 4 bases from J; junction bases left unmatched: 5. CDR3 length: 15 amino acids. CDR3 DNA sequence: TGTGCCAGCAGTTCGGTTAGCGGGAGGGGAGAGACCCAGTACTTC. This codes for CASSSVSGRGETQYF.

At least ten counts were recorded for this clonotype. The CDR3 protein is CASSQGPWGTEAFF. CDR3 nucleotide sequence: TGTGCCAGCAGCCAGGGGCCCTGGGGCACTGAAGCTTTCTTT. This chain joins TRBV6-1 and TRBJ1-1; weak D call: TRBD1 (6 bases). CDR3 length: 14 amino acids. CDR1 MNHNS and CDR2 SASEGT come from the germline V gene. With 6 bases removed from V and 4 bases from J, the gap between germline ends came to 15 bases.

The chain's CDR3 is CASSLRDRADTEAFF. The CDR3 region has the DNA TGCGCCAGCAGCCTGCGGGACAGGGCAGACACTGAAGCTTTCTTT. J is TRBJ1-1 and V is TRBV4-1; TRBD1 matches 9 bases. Germline values: CDR1 MGHRA, CDR2 YSYEKL. The junction had 6 bases not matched to a gene; V was cut back by 4 bases and J by 3 bases. This CDR3 is built from 15 residues.

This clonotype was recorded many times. The CDR3 DNA sequence: TGTGCCAGCAGTTTGGAGGGACAGGGTGGTTCACCCCTCCACTTT. Amino acids: CASSLEGQGGSPLHF. This sequence joins TRBV12-3 or TRBV12-4 and TRBJ1-6; 9 nucleotides line up with TRBD1. The trim removed 3 bases at V and 9 bases at J, leaving 6 bases unmatched. The CDR3 loop spans 15 amino acids.

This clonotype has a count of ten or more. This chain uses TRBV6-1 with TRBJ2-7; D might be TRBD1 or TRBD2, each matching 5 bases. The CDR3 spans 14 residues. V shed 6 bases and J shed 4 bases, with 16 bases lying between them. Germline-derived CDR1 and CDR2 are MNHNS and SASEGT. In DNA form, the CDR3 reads TGTGCCAGCAGAGAGGGACCAGGGTCATACGAGCAGTACGTC. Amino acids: CASREGPGSYEQYV.

CDR3 residues: CSATGTGTDEQFF. The CDR3 DNA is TGCAGTGCTACCGGGACAGGGACGGATGAGCAGTTCTTC. V gene TRBV20-1 combines with J gene TRBJ2-1; 9 nucleotides match TRBD1. Germline loops: CDR1 DFQATT, CDR2 SNEGSKA (reference sequence). This CDR3 is built from 13 residues. With V trimmed by 4 bases and J by 8 bases, 6 bases remained unmatched.

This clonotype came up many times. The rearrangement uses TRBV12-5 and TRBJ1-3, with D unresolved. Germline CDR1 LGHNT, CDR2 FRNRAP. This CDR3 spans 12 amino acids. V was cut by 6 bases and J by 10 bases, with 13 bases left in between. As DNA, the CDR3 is TGTGCTAGTGGAGGGAACCCGAGGACCATATATTTT. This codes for CASGGNPRTIYF. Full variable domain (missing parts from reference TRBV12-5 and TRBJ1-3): DARVTQTPRHKVTEMGQEVTMRCQPILGHNTVFWYRQTMMQGLELLAYFRNRAPLDDSGMPKDRFSAEMPDATLATLKIQPSEPRDSAVYFCASGGNPRTIYFGEGSWLTVV.

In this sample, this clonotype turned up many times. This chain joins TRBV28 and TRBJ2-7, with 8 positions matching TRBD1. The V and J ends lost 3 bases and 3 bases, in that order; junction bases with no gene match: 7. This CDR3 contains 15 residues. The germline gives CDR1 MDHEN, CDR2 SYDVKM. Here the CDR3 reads CASSFGRQGIYEQYV. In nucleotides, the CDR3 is TGTGCCAGCAGTTTCGGACGACAGGGGATCTACGAGCAGTACGTC.

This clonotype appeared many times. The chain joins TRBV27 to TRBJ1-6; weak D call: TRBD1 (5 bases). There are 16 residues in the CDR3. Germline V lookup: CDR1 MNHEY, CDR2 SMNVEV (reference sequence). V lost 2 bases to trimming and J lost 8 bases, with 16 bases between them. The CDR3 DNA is TGTGCCAGCAGTTTACGGCAGGGAGGTTTATATTCACCCCTCCACTTT. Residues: CASSLRQGGLYSPLHF.

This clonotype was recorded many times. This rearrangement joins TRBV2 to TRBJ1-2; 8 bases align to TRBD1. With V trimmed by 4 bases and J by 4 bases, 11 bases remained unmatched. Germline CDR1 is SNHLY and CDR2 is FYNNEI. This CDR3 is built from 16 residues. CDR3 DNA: TGTGCCAGCAGTGGTTCGCCAGGGGGCCGGGGCTATGGCTACACCTTC. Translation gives CASSGSPGGRGYGYTF.

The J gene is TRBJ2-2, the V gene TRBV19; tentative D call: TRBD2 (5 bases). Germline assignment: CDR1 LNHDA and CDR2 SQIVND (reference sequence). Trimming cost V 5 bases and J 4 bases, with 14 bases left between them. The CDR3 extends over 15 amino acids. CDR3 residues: CASSPTGVGTGELFF. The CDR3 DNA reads TGTGCCAGTAGTCCAACCGGGGTGGGCACCGGGGAGCTGTTTTTT.

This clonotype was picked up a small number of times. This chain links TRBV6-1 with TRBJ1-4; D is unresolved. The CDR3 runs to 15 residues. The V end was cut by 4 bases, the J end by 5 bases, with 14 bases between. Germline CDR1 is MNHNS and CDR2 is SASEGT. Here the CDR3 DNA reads TGTGCCAGCAGTGGCGGCCGGGGTGGGAATGAAAAACTGTTTTTT. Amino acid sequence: CASSGGRGGNEKLFF.

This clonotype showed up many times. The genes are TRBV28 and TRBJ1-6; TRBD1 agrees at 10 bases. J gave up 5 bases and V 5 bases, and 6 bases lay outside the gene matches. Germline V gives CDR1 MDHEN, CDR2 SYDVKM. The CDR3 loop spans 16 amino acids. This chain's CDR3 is CASSGGQGLDNSPLHF. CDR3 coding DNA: TGTGCCAGCAGTGGGGGACAGGGGTTGGATAATTCACCCCTCCACTTT.

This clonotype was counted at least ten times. This chain's CDR3 is CASSLVPGLAGVVYNEQFF. In DNA, the CDR3 is TGTGCCAGCAGCTTAGTTCCGGGACTAGCGGGAGTGGTCTACAATGAGCAGTTCTTC. The V call is TRBV7-6, the J call TRBJ2-1, with TRBD2 matching 14 bases. The CDR3 has 19 amino acids. Germline V lookup: CDR1 SGHVS, CDR2 FNYEAQ. The V gene end was trimmed by 1 base and the J gene end by 3 bases; junction bases not matched to a gene: 8.

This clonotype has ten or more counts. The CDR3 region is CASSPPGQGATNEKLFF. CDR3 coding DNA: TGTGCCAGCAGTCCTCCGGGACAGGGGGCCACTAATGAAAAACTGTTTTTT. The V call is TRBV6-1, the J call TRBJ1-4, with TRBD1 matching over 12 bases. V shed 5 bases and J 2 bases; nucleotides not matched to a gene: 6. The CDR3 sequence is 17 residues long. Germline-derived CDR1 and CDR2 are MNHNS and SASEGT.

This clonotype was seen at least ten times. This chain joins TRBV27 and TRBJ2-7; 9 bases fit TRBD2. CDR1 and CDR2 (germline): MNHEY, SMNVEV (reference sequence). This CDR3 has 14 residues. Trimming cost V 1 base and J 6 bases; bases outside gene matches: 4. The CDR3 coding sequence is TGTGCCAGCAGTTTATACGGACTAGCGAGCGAGCAGTACTTC. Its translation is CASSLYGLASEQYF.

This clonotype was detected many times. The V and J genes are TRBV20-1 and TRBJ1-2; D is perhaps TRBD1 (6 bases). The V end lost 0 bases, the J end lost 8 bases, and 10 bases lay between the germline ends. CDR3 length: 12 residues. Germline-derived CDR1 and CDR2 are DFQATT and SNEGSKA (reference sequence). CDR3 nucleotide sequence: TGCAGTGCTAGAGATGACAGGTCCGGCTACACCTTC. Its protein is CSARDDRSGYTF.